The 20 T cell receptor beta chains listed next were all sequenced from one sample in a study of cytomegalovirus exposure and HLA in healthy donors. Sequencing used immunoSEQ multiplex PCR; TCRdb keeps in-frame clones, though not all of them. The sample carries 100,000 to 120,000 clones, approximately 87% recorded once. Material: PBMCs. Receptors were obtained from a woman between 25 and 40 years old in good health and CMV-seropositive.

The chain employs TRBV10-3 and TRBJ2-1; weak D call: TRBD2 (5 bases). CDR3 size: 16 residues. Germline-derived CDR1 and CDR2 are ENHRY and SYGVKD. Between the trimmed V and J ends, which lost 6 bases and 7 bases, there was a span of 22 bases. This CDR3 reads CAIRAFGGGTQNEQFF. CDR3 coding DNA: TGTGCCATCAGAGCGTTCGGAGGAGGCACCCAGAATGAGCAGTTCTTC.

J is TRBJ2-7 and V is TRBV19; 7 bases align to TRBD1. The CDR3 totals 15 residues. With 8 bases clipped from V and 1 base from J, the junction kept 11 bases outside the gene matches. Germline values: CDR1 LNHDA, CDR2 SQIVND (reference sequence). The CDR3 nucleotides are TGTGCCAGTCGAGAGTTTGGGACAGCTTCCTACGAGCAGTACTTC. The encoded protein is CASREFGTASYEQYF.

In DNA form, the CDR3 reads TGTGCCAGCTCACCATTGACTAGCGGGACGCACTACGAGCAGTACTTC. Translation gives CASSPLTSGTHYEQYF. This rearrangement joins TRBV18 to TRBJ2-7, with 11 bases aligning to TRBD2. CDR1 is KGHSH, CDR2 LQKENI, per germline. The CDR3 covers 16 residues. The V segment lost 2 bases and the J segment 3 bases; nucleotides outside the gene matches: 6.

DNA of the CDR3: TGTGCCAGCAGCTCAGCCCGGGACAGGGGTCCCGGAAACACCATATATTTT. Encoded protein: CASSSARDRGPGNTIYF. The chain has TRBV5-4 and TRBJ1-3; 10 nucleotides match TRBD1. CDR1 SGHNT and CDR2 YYREEE come from the germline V gene (reference sequence). The CDR3 is 17 residues long. V shed 3 bases and J 4 bases; nucleotides not matched to a gene: 10.

The chain is built from TRBV6-4 and TRBJ1-1; possible D gene TRBD1, 6 bases. From germline, CDR1 is MRHNA and CDR2 SNTAGT. CDR3 length: 11 amino acids. V lost 7 bases, J lost 8 bases, and 11 bases lay in between. CDR3 DNA: TGTGCCAGCACGGACAGCACCGAAGCTTTCTTT. Protein product: CASTDSTEAFF.

This rearrangement joins TRBV30 to TRBJ1-3; the D is unclear. Germline CDR1 GTSNPN, CDR2 SVGIG (reference sequence). The CDR3 has 13 residues. V was pared by 5 bases and J by 4 bases, with 12 bases between. DNA for the CDR3: TGTGCCTGGGGGAGGCAGCTGGGAAACACCATATATTTT. Its translation is CAWGRQLGNTIYF.

The chain uses TRBV7-6 and TRBJ2-7; TRBD2 matches 7 bases. Germline V gives CDR1 SGHVS, CDR2 FNYEAQ. J was trimmed by 6 bases and V by 5 bases; bases with no gene match: 4. The CDR3 runs to 12 residues. CDR3 in DNA: TGTGCCAGCAGCCCGGGGGGAACCGAGCAGTACTTC. It encodes CASSPGGTEQYF.

The V and J genes are TRBV10-3 and TRBJ1-5; 10 bases are a match to TRBD1. Germline values: CDR1 ENHRY, CDR2 SYGVKD. J was trimmed by 3 bases and V by 10 bases; bases with no gene match: 6. This CDR3 comprises 14 residues. For the CDR3, the DNA is TGTGCCACTGCCGGGACAGGGGACAATCAGCCCCAGCATTTT. It codes for CATAGTGDNQPQHF.

This clone was recorded a few times. V usage is TRBV4-2 and J usage is TRBJ2-7; 8 nucleotides agree with TRBD2. Per germline, CDR1 LGHNA and CDR2 YNFKEQ. The CDR3 is made up of 15 amino acids. V lost 0 bases and J lost 5; bases outside the gene matches: 6. This CDR3 is CASSQDSGGADEQYF. The CDR3 nucleotides are TGTGCCAGCAGCCAAGATTCGGGGGGGGCCGACGAGCAGTACTTC.

CDR3 sequence (DNA): TGTGCCAGCCGCAGCGGATTTAAGTCCTACGAGCAGTACTTC. Translating gives CASRSGFKSYEQYF. This sequence joins TRBV11-2 and TRBJ2-7; D might be TRBD2 (5 bases). This CDR3 comprises 14 residues. Germline CDR1 and CDR2: SGHAT and FQNNGV. V was cut by 8 bases and J by 1 base, with 15 bases left in between.

The chain recombines TRBV28 with TRBJ2-1, with 7 bases identical to TRBD1. Trimming took 2 bases from V and 2 from J; bases not matched to a gene: 0. CDR3 size: 14 residues. Germline V gene lookup returns CDR1 MDHEN and CDR2 SYDVKM. The CDR3 loop is CASSLRGPYNEQFF. CDR3 nucleotide sequence: TGTGCCAGCAGTTTAAGGGGGCCCTACAATGAGCAGTTCTTC.

The chain links TRBV30 to TRBJ2-7; 9 nucleotides agree with TRBD1. V shed 7 bases, J shed 4 bases, and the junction held 2 bases outside the gene matches. This CDR3 region has 11 residues. CDR1 GTSNPN and CDR2 SVGIG come from the germline V gene (reference sequence). CDR3 amino acids: CASGQGYEQYF. The DNA of the CDR3 is TGTGCCTCCGGACAGGGGTACGAGCAGTACTTC.

The V call is TRBV5-1, the J call TRBJ2-3; TRBD2 agrees at 13 bases. With V trimmed by 4 bases and J by 10 bases, 9 bases remained unmatched. The germline gives CDR1 SGHRS, CDR2 YFSETQ. CDR3 length: 15 amino acids. The CDR3 protein is CASSTGTSGASSQYF. Here the CDR3 DNA reads TGCGCCAGCAGCACCGGGACTAGCGGGGCTAGTTCGCAGTATTTT.

The J gene is TRBJ2-1, the V gene TRBV4-2; 14 bases map to TRBD2. After removal of 4 bases from V and 7 bases from J, the junction contained 3 bases not matched to a gene. There are 15 residues in the CDR3. CDR1 is LGHNA and CDR2 is YNFKEQ in the germline V gene. DNA of the CDR3: TGTGCCAGCAGCCGCGGGACTAGCGGGAGTAATGAGCAGTTCTTC. This gives the protein CASSRGTSGSNEQFF.

CDR3 sequence (DNA): TGTGCCAGTCGGAGTGGGTACATAATCCGTCTCGGCACAGATACGCAGTATTTT. Its translation: CASRSGYIIRLGTDTQYF. The chain employs TRBV6-4 and TRBJ2-3; the D is unclear. The CDR3 spans 18 residues. V lost 9 bases to trimming and J lost 1 base, with 26 bases between them. Per the germline V gene, CDR1 is MRHNA and CDR2 is SNTAGT.

The rearrangement uses TRBV28 and TRBJ2-7, with TRBD2 matching 14 bases. Germline V gene lookup returns CDR1 MDHEN and CDR2 SYDVKM. J gave up 1 base and V 5 bases, and 16 bases lay outside the gene matches. CDR3 size: 20 residues. CDR3 in amino acids: CASSHGTSGRVIVLSYEQYF. CDR3 nucleotides: TGTGCCAGCAGTCACGGGACTAGCGGGAGAGTTATCGTGTTATCCTACGAGCAGTACTTC.

This chain joins TRBV6-6 and TRBJ2-5, with TRBD2 identical over 8 bases. J lost 3 bases, V lost 6 bases, and 6 bases had no gene match. CDR3 length: 14 amino acids. In germline, CDR1 is MNHNY, CDR2 SVGAGI (reference sequence). This CDR3 is CASRGRGEEETQYF. The CDR3 coding sequence is TGTGCCAGCAGGGGGCGGGGGGAAGAAGAGACCCAGTACTTC.

This sequence joins TRBV11-2 and TRBJ2-1; tentatively, D is TRBD1 (6 bases). Germline V lookup: CDR1 SGHAT, CDR2 FQNNGV. The CDR3 runs 17 residues. Deletions cut 0 bases from V and 1 base from J, with 13 bases between. The CDR3 DNA reads as TGTGCCAGCAGCTTAGAGGGCAGGGGATTATCCTACAATGAGCAGTTCTTC. Protein sequence: CASSLEGRGLSYNEQFF.

CDR3 bases: TGTGCCAGCAGCCTAGGGACGGCGGGAGATACGCAGTATTTT. It is translated as CASSLGTAGDTQYF. The chain is built from TRBV9 and TRBJ2-3, with D perhaps given as TRBD1 or TRBD2 (5 bases each). This CDR3 region has 14 residues. V lost 4 bases to trimming and J lost 5 bases, with 14 bases between them. The V gene's germline CDR1 is SGDLS and CDR2 YYNGEE. Using reference TRBV9 and TRBJ2-3 for the parts outside the CDR3, the full variable domain is DSGVTQTPKHLITATGQRVTLRCSPRSGDLSVYWYQQSLDQGLQFLIQYYNGEERAKGNILERFSAQQFPDLHSELNLSSLELGDSALYFCASSLGTAGDTQYFGPGTRLTVL.

The V gene is TRBV11-1, the J gene TRBJ2-5; TRBD1 matches 12 bases. The V segment lost 3 bases and the J segment 5 bases; nucleotides outside the gene matches: 4. CDR1 is SGHAT, CDR2 FQDESV, per germline (reference sequence). The CDR3 is 15 amino acids. The CDR3 region has the DNA TGTGCCAGCAGCTTGGGACAGGGGGCTGAGGAGACCCAGTACTTC. Its translation: CASSLGQGAEETQYF.